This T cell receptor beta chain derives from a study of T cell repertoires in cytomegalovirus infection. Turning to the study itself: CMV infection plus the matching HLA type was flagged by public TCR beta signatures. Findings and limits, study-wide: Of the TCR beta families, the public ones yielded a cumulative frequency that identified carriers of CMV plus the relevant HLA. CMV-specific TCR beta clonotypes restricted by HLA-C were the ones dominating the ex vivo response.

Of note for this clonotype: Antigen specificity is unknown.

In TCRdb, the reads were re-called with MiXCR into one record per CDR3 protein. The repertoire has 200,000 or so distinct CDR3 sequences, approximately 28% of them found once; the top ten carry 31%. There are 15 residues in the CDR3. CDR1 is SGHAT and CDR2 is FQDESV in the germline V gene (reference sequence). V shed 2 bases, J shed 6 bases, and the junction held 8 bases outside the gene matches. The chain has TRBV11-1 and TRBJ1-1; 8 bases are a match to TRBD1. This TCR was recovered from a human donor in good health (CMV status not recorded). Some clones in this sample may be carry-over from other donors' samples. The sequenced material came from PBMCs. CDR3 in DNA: TGTGCCAGCAGCTTACGGGCAGGGGGCATCGCTGAAGCTTTCTTT. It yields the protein CASSLRAGGIAEAFF.